The T cell receptor beta chain described here comes from a study of blood T cell repertoires in COVID-19. Study background: The United States, Italy and Spain provided the acute and convalescent COVID-19 samples. From T cells, B-cell-depleted T cells, or PBMCs came the material, which was cDNA or gDNA.

Seattle enrolled patients during active infection and tracked them longitudinally. Produced via immunoSEQ multiplex PCR; TCRdb's table is partial and in-frame only. The sample shows roughly 210,000 clones, around four fifths of them seen only once. This CDR3 is 13 amino acids long. Trimming removed 10 bases at V and 3 bases at J, with 13 bases between. The germline V gene encodes CDR1 LNHDA and CDR2 SQIVND (reference sequence). Sequencing used peripheral blood. This receptor was taken from an elderly woman with COVID-19, enrolled during active disease. V gene TRBV19 combines with J gene TRBJ1-5; perhaps TRBD1 as D (5 bases). CDR3 in DNA: TGTGCCACTGAAGACAGATCCAATCAGCCCCAGCATTTT. Amino acids: CATEDRSNQPQHF.